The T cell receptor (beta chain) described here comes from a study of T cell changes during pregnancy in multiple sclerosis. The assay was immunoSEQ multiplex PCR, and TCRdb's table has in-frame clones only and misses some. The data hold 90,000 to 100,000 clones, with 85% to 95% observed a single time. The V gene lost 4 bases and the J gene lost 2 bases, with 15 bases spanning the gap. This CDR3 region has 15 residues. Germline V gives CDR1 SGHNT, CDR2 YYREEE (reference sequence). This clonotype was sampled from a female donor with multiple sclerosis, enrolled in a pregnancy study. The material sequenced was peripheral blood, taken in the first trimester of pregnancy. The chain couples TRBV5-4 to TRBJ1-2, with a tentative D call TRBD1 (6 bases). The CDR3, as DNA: TGTGCCAGCAGCACATTGGACAGTGCAAACTATGGCTACACCTTC. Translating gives CASSTLDSANYGYTF.